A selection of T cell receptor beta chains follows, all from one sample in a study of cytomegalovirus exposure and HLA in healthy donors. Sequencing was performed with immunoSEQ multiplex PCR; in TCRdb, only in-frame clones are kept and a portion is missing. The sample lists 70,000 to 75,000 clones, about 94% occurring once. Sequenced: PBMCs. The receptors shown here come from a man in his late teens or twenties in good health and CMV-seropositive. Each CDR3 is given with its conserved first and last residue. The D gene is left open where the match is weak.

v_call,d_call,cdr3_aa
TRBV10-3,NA,CAAGAVGYEQYF
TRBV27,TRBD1,CASSLLQGYEQYF
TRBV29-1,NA,CSVAGSSYEQYF
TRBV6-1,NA,CASSDPVSAYEQYF
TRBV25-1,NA,CASSAYQTANTEAFF
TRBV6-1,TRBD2,CASSEMGTSGRRNEQFF
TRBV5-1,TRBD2,CASSLGASGEETQYF
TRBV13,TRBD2,CASSLTERGTGELFF
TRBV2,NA,CASSEPYYEQYF
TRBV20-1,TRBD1,CSALDRGPAFF
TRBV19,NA,CASSIDHSHDYEQYF
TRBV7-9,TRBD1,CASSPGTGQREQYF
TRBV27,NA,CASKLSTGWANEQFF
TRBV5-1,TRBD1,CASSFQGAGETQYF
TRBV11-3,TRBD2,CASSPSGGGDTGELFF
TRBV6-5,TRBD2,CASSRDYEEDEQFF
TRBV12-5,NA,CASGRGDPSNSPLHF
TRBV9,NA,CASRGADGYTF
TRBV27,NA,CASSTGLGGGYTF
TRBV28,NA,CASSLGFGGFLTDTQYF
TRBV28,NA,CASSLRLRAGELFF
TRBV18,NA,CASSPLLAPRNEQFF
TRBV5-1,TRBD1,CASSPGTVNYEQYF
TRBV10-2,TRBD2,CASSSSGRAPQETQYF
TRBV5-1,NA,CASSLQVLSGANVLTF
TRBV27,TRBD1,CASFPRLGRDRGTDTQYF
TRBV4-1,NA,CASSHLQGDEQFF
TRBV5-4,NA,CASSLGGGQTNTEAFF
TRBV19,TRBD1,CASSPDRGNSPLHF
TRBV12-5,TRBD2,CASGGGLAGLTDTQYF
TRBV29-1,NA,CSVRTGGGTSGLNEQFF
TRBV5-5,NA,CASSGIGGNTGELFF
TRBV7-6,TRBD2,CASSLAPAGVADTQYF
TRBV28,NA,CASNSFGEVNTEAFF
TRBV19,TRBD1,CASSIGRTGSLKEQFF
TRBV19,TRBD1,CASSKRDRGLQPQHF
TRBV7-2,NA,CASSYRSEKLFF
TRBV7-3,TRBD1,CASSLRGGNRGRGEQYF
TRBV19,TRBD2,CASFGTIGEQFF
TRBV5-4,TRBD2,CASSVSGRATEQYF
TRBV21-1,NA,CASSKKRLGQSSYNSPLHF
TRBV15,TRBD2,CATRTSGVGSYEQYF
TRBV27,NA,CASSRGTAKETQYF